This T cell receptor beta chain stems from a study of PD-L1 blockade in urothelial cancer (TCRdb year 2017). At the level of the whole study: Every patient began therapy at some point between 2014 and 2015 and was given atezolizumab 1,200 mg intravenously every 3 weeks. Blood samples were analyzed 3 weeks after the start of treatment (second dose) and 6 weeks after the start of treatment. An exploratory multi-omic analysis was conducted of the somatic, immune and clinical correlates of response to PD-L1 blockade with atezolizumab in urothelial cancer. In the same patients, whole exome sequencing and RNA sequencing of pretreatment tumors were performed in addition to TCR sequencing. Blood samples yielded a median of 141,255 T cells and around 83,000 unique TCRs, with median clonality 0.080. Pretreatment tumor samples, along with matched peripheral blood serially collected before and after atezolizumab treatment, were subjected to TCR sequencing. Ten or so patients reached durable clinical benefit, while some 20 patients did not. Durable clinical benefit was defined as a progression-free survival longer than 6 months, and TCR features were additionally tested against progression-free survival and overall survival. Over 28 patients had pretreatment blood TCR-seq, approximately 24 had at least one posttreatment blood collection, and approximately 24 had tumor TCR-seq. About 90% of the roughly 29 patients were identified as males with urothelial cancer of bladder origin, and a prior smoking history was reported by 18 of 29 patients. An ECOG performance status of 0 or 1 was recorded for the patients, and 0 to 3 prior chemotherapy regimens had been received by the patients.

Synthetic TCR analog templates were spiked into each PCR so that absolute template abundance could be estimated from read counts. The immunoSEQ assay used bias-controlled V and J gene primers to amplify TCRbeta CDR3 regions from genomic DNA. Sequencing of rearranged TCRbeta segments was performed at approximately 20X coverage. The study's own analysis went as follows. Sequencing errors were corrected by clustering, and CDR3s were annotated against IMGT so that V, D and J genes could be assigned. Only productive TCRbeta rearrangements were used in downstream analyses, excluding out-of-frame or stop-codon sequences. To compute clonality, Shannon entropy was normalized by the log of the number of unique productive sequences and then subtracted from one. Clones differing between time points or between blood and tumor were identified using Fisher's exact test with Benjamini-Hochberg correction, with an adjusted p below 0.01 applied as the threshold. TCRdb limited this immuneACCESS table to in-frame rearrangements with V and J called. A share of clones is missing; checked studies link under half to unresolved V genes, and the rest is unexplained. V and J calls and clone size are as listed in that table; D and trimming were resolved from the DNA. The sample yields approximately 90,000 clones; nearly 90% were counted once. The leading ten clones occupy 1.5% to 2% of the sample.

As to this clone: Its antigen remains undetermined. No base-level quality is on record; no much larger clone is a single base apart.

Study-wide conclusions, independent of this receptor: Because of the small sample size (n ≈ 31) and the many exploratory analyses performed, the results are intended to be regarded as hypothesis-generating. Among patients with durable benefit, tumor-associated TCR clones showed greater expansion in peripheral blood 3 weeks after treatment started (n ≈ 20, p = 0.022). Improved progression-free and overall survival was associated with having pretreatment peripheral blood TCR clonality below the median.

The CDR3 numbers 15 residues from cysteine through phenylalanine. CDR3 DNA only is kept here, 45 bases in frame from base 1. The germline V gene supplies CDR1 LGHNA and CDR2 YNFKEQ. Here V drops 1 base and J drops 7 bases, and the junction holds 7 bases not matched to any gene. The sample's time point label, decoded: pretreatment peripheral blood. A cohort of about 27 patients with locally advanced or metastatic urothelial carcinoma, treated at Memorial Sloan Kettering on a trial protocol, was included. Peripheral blood mononuclear cells were collected pretreatment and during treatment, with between 1 and 8 total time points obtained per patient. The Qiagen DNeasy Blood extraction kit was used to purify genomic DNA from total PBMCs and from tumor samples. PBMCs were collected pretreatment and during treatment, and were isolated and stored as previously described.

This sequence was found in a man aged 55-75 years with urothelial cancer. Sequencing was performed on PBMCs, taken around atezolizumab (anti-PD-L1) treatment. The chain joins TRBV4-2 to TRBJ2-1, with TRBD1 matching 7 junction bases. The DNA sequence reads TGTGCCAGCAGCCAAGTTTCGGGACAGAAAAATGAGCAGTTCTTC. Protein translation: CASSQVSGQKNEQFF.